This T cell receptor beta chain appears in the sequencing data of a study of molecular identifiers for immune sequencing clone quantification. TCRdb recomputed calls from the PCR reads with MiXCR, one row per CDR3 protein. The sample has about half a million distinct CDR3 sequences, about a fifth seen once; the top ten hold around 0.86%. Naive CD8 libraries came from about 20,000 to 1,000,000 sorted cells with 10%, 30% or 50% RNA. The sequenced material came from naive CD8+ T cells from blood, with Jurkat cell RNA spiked in. The subset is: FACS-sorted CD8+CD4-CCR7+CD45RA+ naive T cells. The clonotype was recovered from a human donor in good health. Some libraries in this study had Jurkat cell RNA spiked in.

CDR3 in amino acids: CASIGPGGHYGYTF. The CDR3 DNA sequence: TGTGCCAGCATAGGTCCCGGAGGACACTATGGCTACACCTTC. J is TRBJ1-2 and V is TRBV6-2 or TRBV6-3; D call uncertain. Between the trimmed V and J ends, which lost 7 bases and 3 bases, there was a span of 15 bases. Germline V lookup: CDR1 MNHEY, CDR2 SVGEGT. The CDR3 length is 14 residues.